This T cell receptor beta chain is from a study of blood T cell repertoires in COVID-19. As for the study in general: Donors in the United States, Italy and Spain gave samples during acute or convalescent COVID-19. From T cells, B-cell-depleted T cells, or PBMCs came the material, which was cDNA or gDNA.

This CDR3 is built from 13 residues. The germline V and J ends were trimmed by 3 bases and 3 bases, with 10 bases remaining between them. Germline loops: CDR1 SGHDT, CDR2 YYEEEE. Original handling: Estimation of nucleated cell counts was performed using reference gene primer amplification. Clones were read by immunoSEQ multiplex PCR, and TCRdb kept only the in-frame ones, dropping some. V and J calls and clone size come straight from that table; D and trimming were deduced from the DNA. The sample holds 50,000 to 75,000 clones, roughly 87% seen once. Sequencing was performed on peripheral blood. The clonotype originates from a man at least 80 years old in a cohort sampled during active COVID-19. This sequence joins TRBV5-6 and TRBJ2-7; a weak D match, TRBD1 (5 bases). CDR3 amino acids: CASSSRRGYEQYF. The CDR3 nucleotides read TGTGCCAGCAGCTCGCGAAGGGGCTACGAGCAGTACTTC.